Given below is one T cell receptor beta chain in context. Individuals drawn from 20 to 25 US areas were about 18 to 90 years old. In germline, CDR1 is SGHKS, CDR2 YYEKEE (reference sequence). There are 14 residues in the CDR3. The ends were cut back, 2 bases at V and 4 bases at J, with 9 bases in the middle. This sample was taken from a study of blood T cell repertoires in COVID-19. Assay: immunoSEQ multiplex PCR; the TCRdb copy retains only in-frame clones and omits some. The sample includes roughly 180,000 clones, approximately 86% seen only once; the top ten take 18%. V gene TRBV5-5 combines with J gene TRBJ1-4; unclear D gene. The sequenced material came from PBMCs or T cells enriched from blood (not recorded which). The TCR comes from a man between 60 and 75 years old who had recovered from COVID-19. CDR3 sequence reads: CASSFSGGNEKLFF. As DNA, the CDR3 is TGTGCCAGCAGCTTTAGCGGAGGTAATGAAAAACTGTTTTTT.